This T cell receptor beta chain came from a study of T cells after somatic rescue of genetic block (dated by TCRdb to the early 2020s). Context from the whole study: The study assessed how robust, over the long term, a T-cell system was when the system had developed through somatic rescue of a genetic block in T-cell development.

On this clone: The target of this receptor is not known. Per-base quality was not reported, and no clone a single base away is much larger than it.

Library preparation used the immunoSEQ multiplex PCR assay. TCRdb stores this immuneACCESS table with in-frame sequences only. Part of the clones is absent; in the studies checked, under half of the shortfall reflects unresolved V genes, and no reason is known for the rest. This sample comprises 60,000 to 75,000 clones, about 92% of them detected only once. The ten top clones hold 3% of the sample. The CDR3 has 14 amino acids, counting the end cysteine and phenylalanine. The sequence is cut down to CDR3 DNA, 42 bases in frame from base 1. V sheds 6 bases and J sheds 4 bases, leaving 13 bases between their ends. CDR1 WSHSY and CDR2 SAAADI are derived from the germline V gene.

This clonotype was sampled from a man aged 35 to 55. The material sequenced was peripheral blood mononuclear cells (PBMCs). In this chain, TRBV10-2 is recombined with TRBJ1-3; TRBD1 is perhaps the D gene, given 6 matching bases. Here is the DNA: TGCGCCAGCAGGCTACAGGGAGCGGGAAACACCATATATTTT. Its amino acids are CASRLQGAGNTIYF.